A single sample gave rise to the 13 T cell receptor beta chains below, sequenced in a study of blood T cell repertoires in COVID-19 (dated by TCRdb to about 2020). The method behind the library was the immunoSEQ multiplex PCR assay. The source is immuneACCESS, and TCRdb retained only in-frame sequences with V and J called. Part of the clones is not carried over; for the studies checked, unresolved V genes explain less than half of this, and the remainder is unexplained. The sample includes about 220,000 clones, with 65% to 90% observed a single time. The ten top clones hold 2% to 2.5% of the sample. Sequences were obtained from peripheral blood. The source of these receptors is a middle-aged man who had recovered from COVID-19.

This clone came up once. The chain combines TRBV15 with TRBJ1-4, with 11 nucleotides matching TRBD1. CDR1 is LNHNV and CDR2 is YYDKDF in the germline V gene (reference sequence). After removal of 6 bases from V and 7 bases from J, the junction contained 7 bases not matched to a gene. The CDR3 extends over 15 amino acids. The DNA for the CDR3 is TGTGCCACCAGGGGGGGCGGGACAGGGGGTGAAAAACTGTTTTTT. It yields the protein CATRGGGTGGEKLFF.

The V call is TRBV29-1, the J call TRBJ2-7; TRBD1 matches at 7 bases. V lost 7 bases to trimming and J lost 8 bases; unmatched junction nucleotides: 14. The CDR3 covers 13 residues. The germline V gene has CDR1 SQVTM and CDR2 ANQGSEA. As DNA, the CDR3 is TGCAGCGCCGGTCACAGGGGATCCCTCAAGCAGTACTTC. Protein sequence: CSAGHRGSLKQYF.

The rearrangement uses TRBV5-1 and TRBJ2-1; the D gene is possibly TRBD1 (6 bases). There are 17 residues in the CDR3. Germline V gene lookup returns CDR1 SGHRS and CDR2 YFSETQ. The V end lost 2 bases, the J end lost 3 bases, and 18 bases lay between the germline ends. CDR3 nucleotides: TGCGCCAGCAGCTTCCGGACAGCTTATGCCAACTACAATGAGCAGTTCTTC. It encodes CASSFRTAYANYNEQFF. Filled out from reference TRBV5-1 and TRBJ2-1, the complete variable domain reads KAGVTQTPRYLIKTRGQQVTLSCSPISGHRSVSWYQQTPGQGLQFLFEYFSETQRNKGNFPGRFSGRQFSNSRSEMNVSTLELGDSALYLCASSFRTAYANYNEQFFGPGTRLTVL.

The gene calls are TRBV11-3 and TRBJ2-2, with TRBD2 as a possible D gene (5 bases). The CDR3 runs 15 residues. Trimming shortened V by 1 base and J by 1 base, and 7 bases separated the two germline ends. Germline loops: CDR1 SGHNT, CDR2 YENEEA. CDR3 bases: TGTGCCAGCAGCTTAGGTGGACTGAACACCGGGGAGCTGTTTTTT. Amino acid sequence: CASSLGGLNTGELFF. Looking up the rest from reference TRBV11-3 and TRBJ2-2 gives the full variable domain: EAGVVQSPRYKIIEKKQPVAFWCNPISGHNTLYWYLQNLGQGPELLIRYENEEAVDDSQLPKDRFSAERLKGVDSTLKIQPAELGDSAVYLCASSLGGLNTGELFFGEGSRLTVL.

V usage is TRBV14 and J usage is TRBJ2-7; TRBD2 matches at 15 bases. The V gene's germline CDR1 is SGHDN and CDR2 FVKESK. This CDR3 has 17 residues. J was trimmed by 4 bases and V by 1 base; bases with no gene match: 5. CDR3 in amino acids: CASSQAGLAGGIYEQYF. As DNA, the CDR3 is TGTGCCAGCAGCCAAGCGGGACTAGCGGGAGGTATTTACGAGCAGTACTTC.

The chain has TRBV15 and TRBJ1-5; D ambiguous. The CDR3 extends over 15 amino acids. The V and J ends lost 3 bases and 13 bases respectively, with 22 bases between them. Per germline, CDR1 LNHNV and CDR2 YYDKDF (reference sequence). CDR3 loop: CATSSSLSGGPVQHF. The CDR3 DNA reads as TGTGCCACCAGCAGTTCCCTCTCAGGAGGCCCGGTACAGCATTTT.

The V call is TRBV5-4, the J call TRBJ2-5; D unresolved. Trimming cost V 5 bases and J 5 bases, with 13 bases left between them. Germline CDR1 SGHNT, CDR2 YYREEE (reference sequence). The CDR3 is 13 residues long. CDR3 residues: CASSRSNAETQYF. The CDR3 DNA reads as TGTGCCAGCAGTCGTTCTAACGCCGAGACCCAGTACTTC.

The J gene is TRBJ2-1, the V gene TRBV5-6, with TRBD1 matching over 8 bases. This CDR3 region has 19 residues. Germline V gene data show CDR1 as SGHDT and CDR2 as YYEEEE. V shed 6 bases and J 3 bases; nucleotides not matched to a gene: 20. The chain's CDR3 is CASTKAGERRDRLYNEQFF. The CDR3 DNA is TGTGCCAGCACCAAGGCCGGGGAACGCCGGGACAGGCTCTACAATGAGCAGTTCTTC.

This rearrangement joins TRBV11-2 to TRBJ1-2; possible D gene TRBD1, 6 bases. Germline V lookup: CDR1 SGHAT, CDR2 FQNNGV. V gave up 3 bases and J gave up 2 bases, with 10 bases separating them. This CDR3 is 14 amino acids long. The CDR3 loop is CASSFTGRNYGYTF. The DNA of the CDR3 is TGTGCCAGCAGCTTTACAGGGAGAAACTATGGCTACACCTTC.

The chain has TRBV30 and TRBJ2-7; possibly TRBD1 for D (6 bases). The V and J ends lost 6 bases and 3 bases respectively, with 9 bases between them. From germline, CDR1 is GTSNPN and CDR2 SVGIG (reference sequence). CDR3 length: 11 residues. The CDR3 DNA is TGTGCCTGTACAGGGAACTACGAGCAGTACTTC. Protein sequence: CACTGNYEQYF.

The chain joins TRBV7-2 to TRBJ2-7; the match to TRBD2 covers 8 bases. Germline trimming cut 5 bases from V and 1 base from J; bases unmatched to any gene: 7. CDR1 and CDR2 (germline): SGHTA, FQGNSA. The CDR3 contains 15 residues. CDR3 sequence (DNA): TGTGCCAGCAGCCCCCGGGGGACTAGTTCCTACGAGCAGTACTTC. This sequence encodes CASSPRGTSSYEQYF.

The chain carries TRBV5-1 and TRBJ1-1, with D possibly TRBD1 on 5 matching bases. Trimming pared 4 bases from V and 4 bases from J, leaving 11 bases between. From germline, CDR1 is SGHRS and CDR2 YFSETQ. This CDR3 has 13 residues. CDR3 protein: CASSPQGRTEAFF. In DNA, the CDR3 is TGCGCCAGCAGCCCCCAGGGCCGCACTGAAGCTTTCTTT. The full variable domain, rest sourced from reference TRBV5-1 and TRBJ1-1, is KAGVTQTPRYLIKTRGQQVTLSCSPISGHRSVSWYQQTPGQGLQFLFEYFSETQRNKGNFPGRFSGRQFSNSRSEMNVSTLELGDSALYLCASSPQGRTEAFFGQGTRLTVV.

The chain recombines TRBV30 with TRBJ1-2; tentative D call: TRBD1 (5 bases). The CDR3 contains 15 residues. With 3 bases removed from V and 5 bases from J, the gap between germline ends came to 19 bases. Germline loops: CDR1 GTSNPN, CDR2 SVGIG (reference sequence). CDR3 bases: TGTGCCTGGAGGCCGGCGGGGGAGACGCGTTATGGCTACACCTTC. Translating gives CAWRPAGETRYGYTF.